The T cell receptor (beta chain) described here comes from a study of CD8+ T cells in alopecia areata (dated by TCRdb to about 2018). Background for the entire study: The treated patients, all with moderate-to-severe alopecia areata, were enrolled in an open-label pilot trial of oral tofacitinib given at 5 to 10 mg twice daily. The SALT score, which quantifies the percentage of affected scalp surface area, was used to measure disease severity in treated patients. RNA came from the PAXgene miRNA kit for fixed scalp, the miRNeasy kit for PBMCs, and the RNeasy kit for mouse skin. Patients stayed on tofacitinib for 6 to 18 months and then had 6 months of follow-up off drug so that delayed response and recurrence could be assessed. Scalp clonality was compared across normal scalp (n=4), patchy alopecia areata scalp (n=8), and alopecia totalis/universalis scalp (n=8). immunoSEQ multiplex PCR using 35 Vbeta forward primers and 13 Jbeta reverse primers was used to amplify TCRbeta CDR3 regions. Patients on tofacitinib were biopsied at baseline and after 4 and 24 weeks of treatment, and several of the patients also had a later scalp biopsy. High-throughput TCRbeta sequencing was used to examine T cell clonal expansion in alopecia areata in both the C3H/HeJ mouse model and human patients. In humans, TCRbeta sequencing was performed on scalp tissue and on sorted CD4+ and CD8+ peripheral blood T cells from healthy controls and from patients with patchy or totalis/universalis alopecia areata.

CDR1 SGHRS and CDR2 YFSETQ are derived from the germline V gene. V lost 4 bases and J lost 3 bases; the stretch between them is 11 bases long. From the cysteine through the phenylalanine, the CDR3 covers 13 amino acids. Only the CDR3 DNA is retained, 39 bases long and in frame from the first base. The full study reports these points: Compared with normal scalp, lesional scalp had higher clonality and more expanded CD8+ clones, particularly in alopecia totalis/universalis, a pattern that suggests antigenic drive. Compared with mice, TCR sequences shared between patients were less clear, possibly partly because of HLA diversity across the patient population. Unlike mouse skin, where gammadelta T cells dominate, normal human skin contains resident alphabeta T cells that get sequenced too, which complicates analysis of the scalp TCR repertoire. Scalp clonality and the number of expanded CD8+ clones among the top 100 scalp clones were significantly decreased by tofacitinib. Many expanded lesional clones persisted in scalp and blood during tofacitinib treatment, which may partly explain relapse after stopping treatment. Because the treated cohort was small and had only one nonresponder, larger studies are needed to examine links between baseline CD8+ expansion and response.

A word on this clone: No cognate antigen has been identified for it. One base away there is no much larger clone; base qualities are not given.

The library relied on the immunoSEQ multiplex PCR assay. RNA was extracted from all samples and reverse transcribed into cDNA, which served as template for TCR sequencing. SuperScript III was used for first-strand cDNA synthesis, primed with a 2:1 mix of oligo-dT and random hexamers. A synthetic immune receptor repertoire was used to assess amplification bias, and residual bias was removed computationally. In the original analysis: Raw reads were preprocessed for error removal, and CDR3 was defined according to IMGT conventions as running from the conserved cysteine to phenylalanine. To get clonality, Shannon entropy was normalized by log2 of the number of productive unique TCRs and the result was subtracted from 1. CD4 or CD8 identity of scalp clones was inferred by cross-referencing scalp TCRbeta sequences with sorted blood CD4 and CD8 repertoires. As stored in TCRdb, this immuneACCESS dataset retains in-frame rearrangements with V and J assigned. A fraction of the clones does not appear; measured against another copy, unresolved V genes explain less than half of the discrepancy, and the remainder lacks a known reason. V, J and clone size derive from that table, while D and trimming were established from the DNA sequence. The sample table records 200,000 to 250,000 clones; around two fifths of these occur just once. Roughly 0.45% of the sample comes from the top ten.

Reading the label with the study, this specimen's treatment or condition is: oral pan-JAK inhibitor, 5-10 mg twice daily. From alopecia areata patients, peripheral blood was collected along with lesional scalp punch biopsies. PBMCs were isolated by density centrifugation and stained for CD3, CD4 and CD8, after which CD4+ and CD8+ T cells were sorted on a FACSAria. The rearrangement combines TRBV5-1 with TRBJ2-7, with a weak D call of TRBD2 (6 bases match). The receptor was derived from a human donor with alopecia areata. The sample here was CD4+ T cells sorted from blood, taken between weeks 30 and 35, from a patient treated with tofacitinib. The sequenced DNA is TGCGCCAGCAGCGCGGGACCAAGCTACGAGCAGTACTTC. Its amino acids are CASSAGPSYEQYF.